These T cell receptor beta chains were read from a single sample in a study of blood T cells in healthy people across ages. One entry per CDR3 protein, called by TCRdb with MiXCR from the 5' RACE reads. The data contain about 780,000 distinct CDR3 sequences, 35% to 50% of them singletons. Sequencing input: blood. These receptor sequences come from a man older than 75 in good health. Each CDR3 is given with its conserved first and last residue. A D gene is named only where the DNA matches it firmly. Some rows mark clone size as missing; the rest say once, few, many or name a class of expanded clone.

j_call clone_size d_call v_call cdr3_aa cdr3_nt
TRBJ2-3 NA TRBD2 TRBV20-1 CSASIAGGTDTQYF TGCAGTGCTAGTATCGCGGGGGGCACAGATACGCAGTATTTT
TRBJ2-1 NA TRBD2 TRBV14 CASSQAAGGGNEQFF TGTGCCAGCAGCCAGGCAGCGGGAGGGGGCAATGAGCAGTTCTTC
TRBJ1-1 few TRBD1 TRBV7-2 CASSLSTGVNEAFF TGTGCCAGCAGCTTAAGCACAGGGGTTAATGAAGCTTTCTTT
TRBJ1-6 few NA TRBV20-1 CSAKSPNSPLHF TGCAGTGCTAAATCACCGAATTCACCCCTCCACTTT
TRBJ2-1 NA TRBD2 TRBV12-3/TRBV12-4 CASTEFGLADNEQFF TGTGCCAGCACCGAATTCGGACTAGCGGACAATGAGCAGTTCTTC
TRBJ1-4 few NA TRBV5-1 CASRKGGETNEKLFF TGCGCCAGCAGGAAAGGCGGGGAGACTAATGAAAAACTGTTTTTT
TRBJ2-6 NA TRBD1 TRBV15 CATSGTGVSNVLTF TGTGCCACCAGCGGGACAGGGGTTTCCAACGTCCTGACTTTC
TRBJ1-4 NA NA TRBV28 CASSVPPPNEKLFF TGTGCCAGCAGTGTCCCTCCCCCAAATGAAAAACTGTTTTTT
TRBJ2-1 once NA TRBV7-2 CASSLDVYREQFF TGTGCCAGCAGCTTAGATGTGTATCGAGAGCAGTTCTTC
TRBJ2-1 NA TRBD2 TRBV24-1 CATSDSLAGGTYNEQFF TGTGCCACCAGTGATTCTTTAGCGGGAGGCACCTACAATGAGCAGTTCTTC
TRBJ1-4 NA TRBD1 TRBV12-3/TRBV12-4 CASIKTGVTEKLFF TGTGCCAGCATCAAGACAGGGGTTACTGAAAAACTGTTTTTT
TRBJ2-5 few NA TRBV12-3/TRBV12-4 CASSLEIVAETQYF TGTGCCAGCAGTTTAGAAATTGTGGCGGAGACCCAGTACTTC
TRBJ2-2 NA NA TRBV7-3 CASSSGLLTGELFF TGTGCCAGCAGCTCCGGACTTCTCACCGGGGAGCTGTTTTTT
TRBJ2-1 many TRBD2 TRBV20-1 CSASTRTSGRNNEQFF TGCAGTGCTAGTACGCGGACTAGCGGGAGGAACAATGAGCAGTTCTTC
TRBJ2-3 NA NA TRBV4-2 CASSQQVITDTQYF TGTGCCAGCAGCCAACAGGTGATCACAGATACGCAGTATTTT
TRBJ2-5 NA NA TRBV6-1 CASGLLLRETQYF TGTGCCAGTGGACTACTCCTGCGGGAGACCCAGTACTTC
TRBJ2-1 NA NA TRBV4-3 CASSQDHGGYYNEQFF TGCGCCAGCAGCCAAGATCACGGGGGTTACTACAATGAGCAGTTCTTC
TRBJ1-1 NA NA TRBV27 CASSLARATGAEAFF TGTGCCAGCAGTTTGGCCCGGGCCACGGGCGCTGAAGCTTTCTTT
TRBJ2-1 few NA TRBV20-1 CSAEKQSSYNEQFF TGCAGTGCTGAAAAACAGAGCTCCTACAATGAGCAGTTCTTC
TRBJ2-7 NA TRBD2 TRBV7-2 CASSLLSGGAGEQYF TGTGCCAGCAGCTTATTAAGCGGGGGGGCTGGGGAGCAGTACTTC
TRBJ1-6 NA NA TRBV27 CASSSYSRSYNSPLHF TGTGCCAGCAGTTCCTATTCGAGGTCCTATAATTCACCCCTCCACTTT
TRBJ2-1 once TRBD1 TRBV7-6 CASSPLHTGGGEQFF TGTGCCAGCAGCCCCCTTCATACAGGGGGCGGTGAGCAGTTCTTC
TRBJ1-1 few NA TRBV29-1 CSARKGGNTEAFF TGCAGCGCCCGGAAGGGGGGGAACACTGAAGCTTTCTTT
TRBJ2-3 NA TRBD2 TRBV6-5 CASSYRLAGLGDTQYF TGTGCCAGCAGTTACCGTCTAGCGGGGCTTGGGGATACGCAGTATTTT
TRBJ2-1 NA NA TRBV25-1 CASSGTRWDNEQFF TGTGCCAGCAGTGGTACTCGGTGGGACAATGAGCAGTTCTTC
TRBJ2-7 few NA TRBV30 CAWISGRYEQYF TGTGCCTGGATTTCGGGACGCTACGAGCAGTACTTC
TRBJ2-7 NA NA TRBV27 CASSLKRAYEQYF TGTGCCAGCAGTCTCAAGAGGGCCTACGAGCAGTACTTC
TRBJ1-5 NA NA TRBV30 CAWSAAGTLNQPQHF TGTGCCTGGAGTGCCGCCGGGACATTAAATCAGCCCCAGCATTTT
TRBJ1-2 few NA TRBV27 CASSLRGGNYGYTF TGTGCCAGCAGTTTACGAGGCGGAAACTATGGCTACACCTTC
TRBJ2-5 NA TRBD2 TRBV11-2 CASSPAGGDQETQYF TGTGCCAGCAGTCCTGCGGGGGGGGACCAAGAGACCCAGTACTTC
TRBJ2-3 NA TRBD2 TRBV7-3 CASSKTLAGATDTQYF TGTGCCAGCAGCAAAACGCTAGCGGGGGCCACAGATACGCAGTATTTT
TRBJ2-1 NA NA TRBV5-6 CVSGRSGSYNEQFF TGTGTCAGCGGTCGTAGCGGTTCCTACAATGAGCAGTTCTTC
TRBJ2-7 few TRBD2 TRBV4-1 CASSQERTSGTYEQYF TGCGCCAGCAGCCAAGAGAGGACTAGCGGGACCTACGAGCAGTACTTC
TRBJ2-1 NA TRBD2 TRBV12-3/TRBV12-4 CASSSRTSGGNEQFF TGTGCCAGCAGTTCCCGGACTAGCGGGGGCAATGAGCAGTTCTTC
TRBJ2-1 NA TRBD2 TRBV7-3 CASSKSGSLNEQFF TGTGCCAGCAGCAAAAGCGGGAGCTTAAATGAGCAGTTCTTC
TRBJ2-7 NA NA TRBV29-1 CSVPGEGLDEQYF TGCAGCGTGCCTGGCGAGGGGTTGGACGAGCAGTACTTC
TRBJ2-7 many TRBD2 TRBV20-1 CSAREGLAPYEQYF TGCAGTGCTAGAGAGGGACTAGCCCCCTACGAGCAGTACTTC
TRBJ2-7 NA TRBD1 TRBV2 CASSDGTGYSSYEQYF TGTGCCAGCAGTGATGGGACAGGTTATAGCTCCTACGAGCAGTACTTC
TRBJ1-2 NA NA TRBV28 CASSTNVEQNSGYTF TGTGCCAGCAGCACCAATGTTGAGCAGAACTCGGGCTACACCTTC
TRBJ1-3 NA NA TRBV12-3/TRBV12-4 CASSFQINTIYF TGTGCCAGCAGCTTCCAAATAAACACCATATATTTT
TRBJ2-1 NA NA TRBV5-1 CAGSLVPSVQDEQFF TGCGCCGGCAGCTTGGTTCCTAGCGTTCAGGATGAGCAGTTCTTC
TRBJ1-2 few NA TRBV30 CAWSGAGVYGYTF TGTGCCTGGAGCGGGGCAGGGGTCTATGGCTACACCTTC
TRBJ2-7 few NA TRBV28 CASSLAQGQYEQYF TGTGCCAGCAGTTTGGCACAGGGACAATACGAGCAGTACTTC
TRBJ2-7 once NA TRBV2 CASTLERPSAYNEQYF TGTGCCAGCACTCTAGAGCGACCCTCTGCCTACAATGAGCAGTACTTC
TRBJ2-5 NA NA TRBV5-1 CASSPAGQRSETQYF TGCGCCAGCAGCCCGGCGGGACAGCGGTCGGAGACCCAGTACTTC